The TCR beta chain described here comes from a study of blood T cell repertoires in COVID-19 (dated by TCRdb to the early 2020s). As for the study more broadly: Samples covering the acute and convalescent phases of COVID-19 were provided by collaborators in the United States, Italy and Spain. Samples came from the ongoing ImmuneRACE study (first 160 participants) plus 1,254 subjects from 6 global collaborators. The material from the prospective study consisted of cDNA or gDNA derived from T cells, B-cell-depleted T cells, or PBMCs. Where available, HLA class I and class II types were obtained from metadata supplied by the sample provider rather than from assay-based typing. The repertoires were released in a freely available public database intended as a resource for research on the immune response to SARS-CoV-2. Deeply sampled blood TCRbeta repertoires from subjects exposed to, actively infected with, or recovered from COVID-19 were included in the dataset. Sample metadata almost always included a de-identified subject ID, COVID-19 status, age in years and sex.

In Seattle, one collaborating source enrolled patients while the infection was active and tracked those patients longitudinally over the course of disease. The collaborating institutions used their own protocols to collect whole blood in K2EDTA tubes. For TCRbeta analysis, collaborator samples were shipped as frozen whole blood, as isolated PBMCs, or as DNA extracted from either sample type. TCRbeta CDR3 regions were amplified from genomic DNA by means of the immunoSEQ Assay, a bias-controlled multiplex PCR. The source study handled its data this way. The number of nucleated cells in each sample was estimated by amplification of reference gene primers within the assay. Sequence reads were collapsed and filtered to measure the absolute abundance of every unique TCRbeta CDR3 rearrangement. Productive Simpson clonality was computed per sample as the square root of Simpson's diversity index over productive rearrangements. TCRdb limited this immuneACCESS table to in-frame rearrangements with V and J called. A share of clones is missing; checked studies link under half to unresolved V genes, and the rest is unexplained. The V and J calls and the clone size are those of that table, but D and trimming were determined from the DNA. The sample data list under 400,000 clones, and more than 70% of these were observed just once. 1.5% to 2% of the sample goes to the ten largest clones.

On the study overall, not on this receptor specifically: The amount of clinical and demographic metadata varied by source and participant and was provided uncurated.

On this clone: Its antigen target is currently unknown. Base qualities are missing; no much larger clone stands one base away.

The germline V gene gives CDR1 as SGHDN and CDR2 as FVKESK. V sheds 0 bases and J sheds 6 bases, leaving 15 bases between their ends. The CDR3 spans 16 residues, from the cysteine through the phenylalanine. Only the CDR3 region is kept as DNA, spanning 48 bases read in frame from base 1. Sequencing used peripheral blood. The rearrangement joined TRBV14 to TRBJ2-1; the best D guess is TRBD2, with 7 bases matching. The clonotype originates from a woman aged 25 to 39 with COVID-19, enrolled during active disease. For the CDR3, the sequence is CASSQDPRAGANEQFF. The DNA is as follows: TGTGCCAGCAGCCAAGATCCCAGGGCGGGGGCCAATGAGCAGTTCTTC. With all but the CDR3 taken from the reference TRBV14 and TRBJ2-1 genes, the full variable domain is: EAGVTQFPSHSVIEKGQTVTLRCDPISGHDNLYWYRRVMGKEIKFLLHFVKESKQDESGMPNNRFLAERTGGTYSTLKVQPAELEDSGVYFCASSQDPRAGANEQFFGPGTRLTVL.